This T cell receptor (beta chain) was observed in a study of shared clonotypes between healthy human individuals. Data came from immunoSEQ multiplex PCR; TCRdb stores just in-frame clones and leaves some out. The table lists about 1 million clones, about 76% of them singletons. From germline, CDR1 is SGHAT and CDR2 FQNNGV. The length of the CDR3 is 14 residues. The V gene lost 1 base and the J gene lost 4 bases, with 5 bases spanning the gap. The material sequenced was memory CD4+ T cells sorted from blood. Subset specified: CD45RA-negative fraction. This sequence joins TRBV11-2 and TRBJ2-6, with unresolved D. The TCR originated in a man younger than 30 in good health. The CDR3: CASSLVTGANVLTF. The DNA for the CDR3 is TGTGCCAGCAGCTTAGTTACCGGGGCCAACGTCCTGACTTTC.